What follows describes a single T cell receptor beta chain. This sample was included in a study of T cell changes during pregnancy in multiple sclerosis. This CDR3 has 16 amino acids. Germline V gives CDR1 SEHNR, CDR2 FQNEAQ (reference sequence). V shed 1 base and J shed 7 bases, with 20 bases lying between them. Sequenced by immunoSEQ multiplex PCR; TCRdb stores in-frame clones only, minus some. The sample includes under 35,000 clones, 85% to 90% of them seen just once. The sequencing used CD8+ T cells from peripheral blood mononuclear cells, collected before pregnancy. This rearrangement joins TRBV7-9 to TRBJ2-7; TRBD1 is a possible D gene (6 bases). The sequence was obtained from a female donor with multiple sclerosis, enrolled in a pregnancy study. This chain's CDR3 is CASSLGFGQPKQEQYF. In DNA, the CDR3 is TGTGCCAGCAGCTTAGGGTTCGGACAGCCTAAGCAAGAGCAGTACTTC.